This paragraph reports one T cell receptor (beta chain). The antigen is not known. This entry is derived from a study of graft-versus-host responses after intestinal transplantation. Study-level results: Recipient bone marrow held GvH clones, some seen earlier in ileum or blood. Early post-transplant HvG declines showed an association with peak circulating GvH clone levels.

Per germline, CDR1 MNHGY and CDR2 SVAAGI. V shed 5 bases and J shed 8 bases, with 16 bases lying between them. The CDR3 is 14 amino acids. Some clones are missing from TCRdb's copy, which holds only in-frame ones; the method was immunoSEQ multiplex PCR. The sample consists of about 70,000 clones, around 91% of them appearing once. The rearrangement joins TRBV6-9 to TRBJ2-1; tentatively, D is TRBD2 (5 bases). This clonotype was sampled from a human donor who was the organ donor for an intestinal transplant. The sample consisted of unstimulated CD8+ T cells sorted from spleen or lymph node cells, taken before transplant. The CDR3 DNA is TGTGCCAGCAGTAATCGACACCTTAGCGATGAGCAGTTCTTC. This translates into CASSNRHLSDEQFF.